Included here is one T cell receptor (beta chain) sequence, with context. Its antigen is as yet unknown. This specimen belongs to a study of blood T cells in healthy people across ages. Combining a sample-barcoded 5' primer with a J-beta primer mix, a second PCR ran for roughly 7 to 12 cycles. Sequencing of every sample gave 2.5 million or more CDR3-containing paired-end reads. TCRdb reprocessed the 5' RACE reads with MiXCR, giving one entry per CDR3 protein. The repertoire holds some 1.4 million distinct CDR3 sequences, with around 39% as singletons. The V gene lost 5 bases and the J gene lost 8 bases, with 21 bases spanning the gap. Germline V gene data show CDR1 as SGHRS and CDR2 as YFSETQ. This CDR3 contains 15 residues. Isolation recovered at least 6.5 million PBMCs from every sample. Per sample, no less than 6 micrograms of total RNA were extracted. Study-level results: Long-lived donors carried more naive CD4+ cells and greater diversity than aged donors.

The TCR originated in a woman under 30 in good health. The chain carries TRBV5-1 and TRBJ2-3; either TRBD1 or TRBD2 may fit D (5 bases each). Sequencing was done on a sample of blood. This chain's CDR3 is CASSQPEGPPGTQYF. Written as DNA, the CDR3 is TGCGCCAGCAGTCAACCCGAGGGGCCCCCCGGTACGCAGTATTTT.